Listed here are 20 T cell receptor beta chains from one sample, sequenced in a study of CD8+ T cells in alopecia areata. TCR sequencing used cDNA made by reverse transcription of extracted RNA. The repertoire was sequenced with immunoSEQ multiplex PCR; TCRdb's copy has only in-frame clones and lacks some. The table has 150,000 to 200,000 clones, 45% to 60% seen once. Sequencing was performed on CD4+ T cells sorted from blood. All receptors derive from a human donor in good health.

Concerning this clone: The junction departs from the called germline gene at one end, perhaps through a read error. The genes are TRBV7-2 and TRBJ2-5, with D hard to call. This CDR3 region has 13 residues. Germline V gene sequence: CDR1 SGHTA, CDR2 FQGNSA. CDR3 coding DNA: TGTGCCAGCAGCACGACTGTTCAAGCGACCCAGTACTTC. This translates into CASSTTVQATQYF. Using reference TRBV7-2 and TRBJ2-5 for the parts outside the CDR3, the full variable domain is GAGVSQSPSNKVTEKGKDVELRCDPISGHTALYWYRQSLGQGLEFLIYFQGNSAPDKSGLPSDRFSAERTGGSVSTLTIQRTQQEDSAVYLCASSTTVQATQYFGPGTRLLVL.

The genes are TRBV5-1 and TRBJ1-2; D unresolved. The CDR3 spans 14 residues. CDR1 is SGHRS and CDR2 is YFSETQ in the germline V gene. Trimming shortened V by 0 bases and J by 2 bases, and 8 bases separated the two germline ends. The CDR3, as DNA: TGCGCCAGCAGCTTGGCCCCCGGGAACTATGGCTACACCTTC. Protein: CASSLAPGNYGYTF.

This clone was recorded a few times. The J gene is TRBJ2-5, the V gene TRBV29-1; D not resolved. This CDR3 is built from 13 residues. V shed 3 bases and J shed 4 bases, with 12 bases lying between them. Germline CDR1 and CDR2: SQVTM and ANQGSEA. This chain's CDR3 is CSVDYPSRETQYF. The DNA for the CDR3 is TGCAGCGTTGACTACCCCTCCAGAGAGACCCAGTACTTC.

About this clone itself: This specimen includes other DNA sequences encoding the same CDR3. The V call is TRBV29-1, the J call TRBJ2-1; D ambiguous. The CDR3 is 11 amino acids. V lost 3 bases and J 6 bases, leaving 6 bases between the germline ends. CDR1 and CDR2 from the germline V gene are SQVTM and ANQGSEA. The CDR3 protein is CSVDPGNEQFF. The DNA of the CDR3 is TGCAGCGTTGACCCCGGCAATGAGCAGTTCTTC.

V is TRBV29-1 and J is TRBJ1-2, with a weak D call TRBD1 (5 bases). CDR1 is SQVTM, CDR2 ANQGSEA, per germline. This CDR3 comprises 12 residues. With 4 bases removed from V and 7 bases from J, the gap between germline ends came to 13 bases. DNA for the CDR3: TGCAGCGTTGGGCAGGGTTCACCTGGCTACACCTTC. Residues: CSVGQGSPGYTF.

The gene calls are TRBV5-4 and TRBJ2-3, with D perhaps matching TRBD2 (6 bases). Germline lookup yields CDR1 SGHNT and CDR2 YYREEE (reference sequence). This CDR3 comprises 16 residues. Trimming removed 1 base at V and 2 bases at J, with 14 bases between. Written as DNA, the CDR3 is TGTGCCAGCAGCTTGCCCTCTAGCGCGGCCACAGATACGCAGTATTTT. Translating gives CASSLPSSAATDTQYF.

This clone was picked up a small number of times. J is TRBJ1-2 and V is TRBV7-9; D unclear. Trimming pared 1 base from V and 2 bases from J, leaving 8 bases between. Germline V gene data show CDR1 as SEHNR and CDR2 as FQNEAQ (reference sequence). This CDR3 is 14 amino acids long. As DNA, the CDR3 is TGTGCCAGCAGCTTAGGGCCAGGAAACTATGGCTACACCTTC. It specifies CASSLGPGNYGYTF.

This clone turned up a few times. V usage is TRBV29-1 and J usage is TRBJ2-1; D is perhaps TRBD1 or TRBD2 (5 bases each). The germline V gene encodes CDR1 SQVTM and CDR2 ANQGSEA. V was shortened by 3 bases and J by 8 bases, with 14 bases between the two germline ends. The CDR3 consists of 13 residues. The CDR3 spells CSVDQRRGDEQFF. CDR3 DNA: TGCAGCGTTGACCAGCGGAGAGGGGATGAGCAGTTCTTC.

The chain carries TRBV29-1 and TRBJ1-2, with TRBD1 identical over 7 bases. This CDR3 contains 13 residues. Germline V gene sequence: CDR1 SQVTM, CDR2 ANQGSEA. Losses at the gene ends were 2 bases for V and 2 bases for J; bases not matched to a gene: 2. CDR3 sequence (DNA): TGCAGCGTTGAAATGACAGGGAACTATGGCTACACCTTC. Encoded protein: CSVEMTGNYGYTF.

This clone came up once. This chain joins TRBV28 and TRBJ2-5; 7 positions match TRBD2. Germline V CDR1 and CDR2: MDHEN, SYDVKM. The CDR3 sequence is 15 residues long. Losses at the gene ends were 5 bases for V and 2 bases for J; bases not matched to a gene: 8. This CDR3 reads CASSPRPSGQETQYF. DNA of the CDR3: TGTGCCAGCAGTCCTCGCCCTAGCGGACAAGAGACCCAGTACTTC.

V and J are TRBV14 and TRBJ1-3, with a possible D match to TRBD1 (5 bases). This CDR3 contains 14 residues. Germline V CDR1 and CDR2: SGHDN, FVKESK. V lost 4 bases and J 1 base, leaving 8 bases between the germline ends. For the CDR3, the DNA is TGTGCCAGCAGCCCCCCAGGGTCTGGAAACACCATATATTTT. Its protein product is CASSPPGSGNTIYF.

The chain couples TRBV5-4 to TRBJ2-3; D is possibly TRBD1 (5 bases). In germline, CDR1 is SGHNT, CDR2 YYREEE (reference sequence). Trimming shortened V by 4 bases and J by 2 bases, and 14 bases separated the two germline ends. The CDR3 has 15 residues. In nucleotides, the CDR3 is TGTGCCAGCAGCATGGGGCGGAGATACACAGATACGCAGTATTTT. This encodes CASSMGRRYTDTQYF. The full variable domain, in which reference TRBV5-4 and TRBJ2-3 provide the parts outside the CDR3, is ETGVTQSPTHLIKTRGQQVTLRCSSQSGHNTVSWYQQALGQGPQFIFQYYREEENGRGNFPPRFSGLQFPNYSSELNVNALELDDSALYLCASSMGRRYTDTQYFGPGTRLTVL.

This clone was picked up one time. The chain carries TRBV29-1 and TRBJ1-1, with unresolved D. Germline loops: CDR1 SQVTM, CDR2 ANQGSEA. The CDR3 runs 12 residues. Trimming took off 4 bases at V and 0 bases at J, with 6 bases between the two ends. For the CDR3, the DNA is TGCAGCGTTGGACATTTGAACACTGAAGCTTTCTTT. Amino acids: CSVGHLNTEAFF.

This chain joins TRBV9 and TRBJ1-5; D uncertain. V was shortened by 0 bases and J by 5 bases, with 9 bases between the two germline ends. Germline V gene data show CDR1 as SGDLS and CDR2 as YYNGEE. This CDR3 has 14 amino acids. The CDR3 protein is CASSVVAAHQPQHF. CDR3 nucleotide sequence: TGTGCCAGCAGCGTAGTGGCGGCGCATCAGCCCCAGCATTTT.

This clone was counted a few times. The V and J genes are TRBV2 and TRBJ2-5, with D possibly matching TRBD1 (6 bases). The germline CDR1 and CDR2 sequences are SNHLY and FYNNEI. V lost 7 bases and J lost 4, with 10 bases in between. The CDR3 loop spans 12 amino acids. In DNA form, the CDR3 reads TGTGCCAGCAAGGGGGAGATAGAGACCCAGTACTTC. Translated, it gives CASKGEIETQYF.

The chain joins TRBV11-2 to TRBJ2-1; the match to TRBD2 covers 12 bases. The J segment lost 15 bases and the V segment lost 6 bases, leaving 6 bases of the junction unmatched. This CDR3 has 12 amino acids. Germline CDR1 SGHAT, CDR2 FQNNGV. The CDR3 nucleotides read TGTGCCAGCAGACGACTAGCGGGAGAACCGTTCTTC. Residues: CASRRLAGEPFF. Filled out from reference TRBV11-2 and TRBJ2-1, the complete variable domain reads EAGVAQSPRYKIIEKRQSVAFWCNPISGHATLYWYQQILGQGPKLLIQFQNNGVVDDSQLPKDRFSAERLKGVDSTLKIQPAKLEDSAVYLCASRRLAGEPFFGPGTRLTVL.

In this sample, this clone turned up a few times. The chain recombines TRBV29-1 with TRBJ1-4; D ambiguous. The ends were cut back, 5 bases at V and 12 bases at J, with 19 bases in the middle. The CDR3 covers 13 residues. Germline values: CDR1 SQVTM, CDR2 ANQGSEA. The CDR3 region has the DNA TGCAGCGTTCGAGACGGGCCGGGTAGGGAACTGTTTTTT. Translating gives CSVRDGPGRELFF.

This clone showed up just a few times. V is TRBV11-2 and J is TRBJ1-2; possibly TRBD1 for D (5 bases). Trimming pared 6 bases from V and 4 bases from J, leaving 18 bases between. CDR1 SGHAT and CDR2 FQNNGV come from the germline V gene. This CDR3 region has 15 residues. This CDR3 is CASSNPMGRSYGYTF. Here the CDR3 DNA reads TGTGCCAGCAGTAACCCGATGGGACGGTCCTATGGCTACACCTTC.

This chain uses TRBV6-5 with TRBJ2-1; 11 bases match TRBD2. This CDR3 has 16 residues. Germline CDR1 is MNHEY and CDR2 is SVGAGI. Trimming took 3 bases from V and 2 from J; bases not matched to a gene: 3. This chain's CDR3 is CASSYMTSGAYNEQFF. CDR3 coding DNA: TGTGCCAGCAGTTATATGACTAGCGGGGCCTACAATGAGCAGTTCTTC.

The chain employs TRBV30 and TRBJ1-2, with no clear D. Trimming shortened V by 2 bases and J by 0 bases, and 13 bases separated the two germline ends. Germline-derived CDR1 and CDR2 are GTSNPN and SVGIG (reference sequence). CDR3 size: 15 residues. The CDR3 coding sequence is TGTGCCTGGAGTCCCCGTCAAGTTACTAACTATGGCTACACCTTC. The encoded protein is CAWSPRQVTNYGYTF.